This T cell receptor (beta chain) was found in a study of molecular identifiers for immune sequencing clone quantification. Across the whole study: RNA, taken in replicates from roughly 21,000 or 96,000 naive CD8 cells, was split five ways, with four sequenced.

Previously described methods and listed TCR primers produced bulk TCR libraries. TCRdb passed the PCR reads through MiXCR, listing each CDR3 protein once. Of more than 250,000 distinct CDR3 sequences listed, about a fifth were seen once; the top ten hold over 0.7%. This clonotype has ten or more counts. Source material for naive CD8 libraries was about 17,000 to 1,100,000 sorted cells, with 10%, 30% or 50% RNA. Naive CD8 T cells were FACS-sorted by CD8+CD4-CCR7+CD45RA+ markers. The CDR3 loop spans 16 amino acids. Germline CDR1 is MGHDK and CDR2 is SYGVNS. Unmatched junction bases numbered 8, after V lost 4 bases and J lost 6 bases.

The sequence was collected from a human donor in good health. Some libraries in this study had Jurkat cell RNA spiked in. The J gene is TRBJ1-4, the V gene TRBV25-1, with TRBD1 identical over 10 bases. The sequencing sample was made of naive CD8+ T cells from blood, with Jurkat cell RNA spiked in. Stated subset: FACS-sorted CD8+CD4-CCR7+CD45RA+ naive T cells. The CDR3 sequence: CASSGRDRGWYEKLFF. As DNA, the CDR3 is TGTGCCAGCAGTGGACGGGACAGGGGTTGGTATGAAAAACTGTTTTTT.